This is a list of T cell receptor beta chains from one sample in a study of shared clonotypes between healthy human individuals. This table comes from immunoSEQ multiplex PCR, and its TCRdb copy is limited to in-frame clones, with some not included. Of approximately 1.9 million clones in the sample, around 95% are singletons; the top ten hold more than 1.5%. The sequencing sample was made of naive CD8+ T cells from PBMCs. These TCRs come from a man between 18 and 35 years old in good health. Some clones in this sample may be carry-over from other donors' samples. Both conserved end residues are part of each CDR3. Each record gives: V gene, J gene, D gene, CDR3 protein, CDR3 DNA. D genes are given only for firm matches.

v_call: TRBV6-1
j_call: TRBJ2-1
d_call: NA
cdr3_aa: CASSEGFRGRTTNEQFF
cdr3_nt: TGTGCCAGCAGTGAAGGCTTCAGGGGACGGACCACCAATGAGCAGTTCTTC

v_call: TRBV10-1
j_call: TRBJ2-5
d_call: NA
cdr3_aa: CASSMTRDGKETQYF
cdr3_nt: TGCGCCAGCAGTATGACCCGGGACGGCAAAGAGACCCAGTACTTC

v_call: TRBV7-9
j_call: TRBJ1-2
d_call: NA
cdr3_aa: CASSSGAPGYGYTF
cdr3_nt: TGTGCCAGCAGTTCGGGGGCGCCAGGCTATGGCTACACCTTC

v_call: TRBV28
j_call: TRBJ2-7
d_call: NA
cdr3_aa: CASSLDRPAGDEQYF
cdr3_nt: TGTGCCAGCAGTCTGGACAGGCCGGCGGGGGACGAGCAGTACTTC

v_call: TRBV19
j_call: TRBJ2-1
d_call: NA
cdr3_aa: CASSFRSYNEQFF
cdr3_nt: TGTGCCAGTAGCTTTCGCTCCTACAATGAGCAGTTCTTC

v_call: TRBV28
j_call: TRBJ1-4
d_call: TRBD1
cdr3_aa: CASSLPWGTTGEREKLFF
cdr3_nt: TGTGCCAGCAGCCTCCCCTGGGGCACGACAGGGGAGCGTGAAAAACTGTTTTTT

v_call: TRBV19
j_call: TRBJ2-1
d_call: NA
cdr3_aa: CASSIHGLSEQFF
cdr3_nt: TGTGCCAGTAGTATCCACGGGCTCAGTGAGCAGTTCTTC

v_call: TRBV7-2
j_call: TRBJ1-3
d_call: NA
cdr3_aa: CASGERGSGNTIYF
cdr3_nt: TGTGCCAGCGGAGAGAGGGGCTCTGGAAACACCATATATTTT

v_call: TRBV5-6
j_call: TRBJ1-2
d_call: NA
cdr3_aa: CASSRVVLDSNYGYTF
cdr3_nt: TGTGCCAGCAGCCGGGTGGTTCTCGATTCTAACTATGGCTACACCTTC

v_call: TRBV29-1
j_call: TRBJ2-1
d_call: NA
cdr3_aa: CSVEVYAESYNEQFF
cdr3_nt: TGCAGCGTTGAAGTCTATGCGGAATCCTACAATGAGCAGTTCTTC

v_call: TRBV16
j_call: TRBJ1-2
d_call: NA
cdr3_aa: CASSQSIGVPNYGYTF
cdr3_nt: TGTGCCAGCAGCCAATCGATCGGGGTCCCTAACTATGGCTACACCTTC

v_call: TRBV5-1
j_call: TRBJ1-2
d_call: TRBD1
cdr3_aa: CASSGRWTGENYGYTF
cdr3_nt: TGCGCCAGCAGCGGCCGTTGGACAGGAGAGAACTATGGCTACACCTTC

v_call: TRBV15
j_call: TRBJ2-7
d_call: NA
cdr3_aa: CATSRDRSTEQYF
cdr3_nt: TGTGCCACCAGCAGAGATCGGAGCACCGAGCAGTACTTC

v_call: TRBV27
j_call: TRBJ2-7
d_call: NA
cdr3_aa: CASSSRGGRDEQYF
cdr3_nt: TGTGCCAGCAGTTCAAGGGGGGGGAGAGACGAGCAGTACTTC

v_call: TRBV9
j_call: TRBJ2-2
d_call: NA
cdr3_aa: CASSVGSSVGELFF
cdr3_nt: TGTGCCAGCAGCGTAGGGTCTTCGGTCGGGGAGCTGTTTTTT

v_call: TRBV27
j_call: TRBJ2-5
d_call: NA
cdr3_aa: CASSLSAHGPRETQYF
cdr3_nt: TGTGCCAGCAGTTTATCGGCTCACGGCCCCCGGGAGACCCAGTACTTC

v_call: TRBV7-8
j_call: TRBJ1-4
d_call: NA
cdr3_aa: CASSLVNRDEKLFF
cdr3_nt: TGTGCCAGCAGCTTAGTGAACCGAGATGAAAAACTGTTTTTT

v_call: TRBV28
j_call: TRBJ2-3
d_call: TRBD2
cdr3_aa: CASSLAAGAVGDTQYF
cdr3_nt: TGTGCCAGCAGTTTAGCGGCGGGAGCCGTGGGAGATACGCAGTATTTT

v_call: TRBV19
j_call: TRBJ2-7
d_call: TRBD2
cdr3_aa: CASAAGLGYEQYF
cdr3_nt: TGTGCCAGTGCAGCGGGGTTGGGTTACGAGCAGTACTTC

v_call: TRBV11-2
j_call: TRBJ2-7
d_call: NA
cdr3_aa: CASSLSGSYEQYF
cdr3_nt: TGTGCCAGCAGCTTAAGCGGCTCCTACGAGCAGTACTTC

v_call: TRBV9
j_call: TRBJ2-3
d_call: NA
cdr3_aa: CASSVADGLDTQYF
cdr3_nt: TGTGCCAGCAGCGTAGCGGACGGCCTCGATACGCAGTATTTT

v_call: TRBV19
j_call: TRBJ2-1
d_call: NA
cdr3_aa: CASSIQGYNEQFF
cdr3_nt: TGTGCCAGTAGTATTCAGGGGTATAATGAGCAGTTCTTC

v_call: TRBV27
j_call: TRBJ2-3
d_call: TRBD2
cdr3_aa: CASSRLALSPDTQYF
cdr3_nt: TGTGCCAGCAGTCGACTAGCGCTCTCCCCAGATACGCAGTATTTT

v_call: TRBV27
j_call: TRBJ2-2
d_call: TRBD2
cdr3_aa: CASSLVGGRVTGELFF
cdr3_nt: TGTGCCAGCAGTTTAGTGGGCGGGAGGGTCACCGGGGAGCTGTTTTTT

v_call: TRBV4-1
j_call: TRBJ2-7
d_call: TRBD1
cdr3_aa: CASSQEGTGGYEQYF
cdr3_nt: TGCGCCAGCAGCCAAGAAGGGACAGGGGGCTACGAGCAGTACTTC

v_call: TRBV27
j_call: TRBJ2-7
d_call: TRBD1
cdr3_aa: CASSPDRGLLNEQYF
cdr3_nt: TGTGCCAGCAGTCCTGACAGGGGCCTCCTTAACGAGCAGTACTTC

v_call: TRBV7-9
j_call: TRBJ2-7
d_call: TRBD2
cdr3_aa: CASSLTGLAGTYEQYF
cdr3_nt: TGTGCCAGCAGCCTGACGGGACTAGCGGGGACCTACGAGCAGTACTTC

v_call: TRBV11-2
j_call: TRBJ2-3
d_call: TRBD2
cdr3_aa: CASSLFGGGTDTQYF
cdr3_nt: TGTGCCAGCAGCTTATTCGGGGGGGGCACAGATACGCAGTATTTT

v_call: TRBV5-8
j_call: TRBJ2-7
d_call: TRBD2
cdr3_aa: CASSARTSGNPTSYEQYF
cdr3_nt: TGTGCCAGCAGCGCGCGGACTAGCGGAAACCCAACTTCCTACGAGCAGTACTTC

v_call: TRBV5-4
j_call: TRBJ1-1
d_call: NA
cdr3_aa: CASSSGGGTEAFF
cdr3_nt: TGTGCCAGCAGCTCGGGGGGGGGAACTGAAGCTTTCTTT

v_call: TRBV13
j_call: TRBJ2-1
d_call: NA
cdr3_aa: CASSERQVPYNEQFF
cdr3_nt: TGTGCCAGCAGCGAGAGACAGGTCCCCTACAATGAGCAGTTCTTC

v_call: TRBV7-9
j_call: TRBJ2-7
d_call: TRBD2
cdr3_aa: CASTMSGGRVQGHYEQYF
cdr3_nt: TGTGCCAGCACCATGTCTGGCGGGAGGGTCCAAGGCCACTACGAGCAGTACTTC

v_call: TRBV28
j_call: TRBJ1-5
d_call: TRBD1
cdr3_aa: CASKETGSNQPQHF
cdr3_nt: TGTGCCAGCAAGGAGACAGGGAGCAATCAGCCCCAGCATTTT

v_call: TRBV7-9
j_call: TRBJ1-1
d_call: TRBD1
cdr3_aa: CASSPWTGGNTEAFF
cdr3_nt: TGTGCCAGCAGCCCATGGACAGGGGGGAATACTGAAGCTTTCTTT

v_call: TRBV7-3
j_call: TRBJ2-1
d_call: TRBD1
cdr3_aa: CASSLDRGHEQFF
cdr3_nt: TGTGCCAGCAGCTTGGACAGGGGACATGAGCAGTTCTTC

v_call: TRBV19
j_call: TRBJ1-1
d_call: NA
cdr3_aa: CASSLRMGDTEAFF
cdr3_nt: TGTGCCAGTAGTCTGAGGATGGGGGACACTGAAGCTTTCTTT

v_call: TRBV28
j_call: TRBJ2-5
d_call: TRBD1
cdr3_aa: CASSSVRGQGGETQYF
cdr3_nt: TGTGCCAGCAGCTCCGTTCGGGGACAGGGAGGAGAGACCCAGTACTTC

v_call: TRBV4-3
j_call: TRBJ2-1
d_call: NA
cdr3_aa: CASSQVLGSGHEQFF
cdr3_nt: TGCGCCAGCAGCCAAGTTCTTGGTTCGGGGCATGAGCAGTTCTTC

v_call: TRBV20-1
j_call: TRBJ1-1
d_call: NA
cdr3_aa: CSARRDVEAFF
cdr3_nt: TGCAGTGCTAGGAGGGACGTTGAAGCTTTCTTT

v_call: TRBV7-2
j_call: TRBJ2-1
d_call: NA
cdr3_aa: CASSKTDYNEQFF
cdr3_nt: TGTGCCAGCAGCAAGACAGATTACAATGAGCAGTTCTTC

v_call: TRBV6-5
j_call: TRBJ2-2
d_call: NA
cdr3_aa: CASSYGGSNTGELFF
cdr3_nt: TGTGCCAGCAGTTACGGGGGGTCGAACACCGGGGAGCTGTTTTTT